The 17 T cell receptor beta chains in this list originate from one sample, sequenced in a study of T cell changes during pregnancy in multiple sclerosis. TCRdb's copy holds only in-frame clones and misses some; the assay was immunoSEQ multiplex PCR. Among 30,000 or so clones listed, roughly 87% were seen once. Sequenced here: CD8+ T cells from peripheral blood mononuclear cells, sampled in the first trimester of pregnancy. The receptors derive from a female donor with multiple sclerosis, enrolled in a pregnancy study.

The chain is built from TRBV11-2 and TRBJ2-3; D not resolved. Germline-derived CDR1 and CDR2 are SGHAT and FQNNGV. Between the trimmed V and J ends, which lost 6 bases and 6 bases, there was a span of 10 bases. The CDR3 spans 12 residues. Here the CDR3 reads CASRRTEDTQYF. The CDR3 nucleotides are TGTGCCAGCAGACGCACAGAGGATACGCAGTATTTT.

The genes are TRBV2 and TRBJ1-5; TRBD1 is a possible D gene (5 bases). Germline CDR1 and CDR2: SNHLY and FYNNEI. CDR3 length equals 15 residues. Trimming took 5 bases from V and 1 from J, leaving 12 bases between them. CDR3 residues: CASSLQDGSNQPQHF. The DNA for the CDR3 is TGTGCCAGCAGTCTACAGGACGGGAGCAATCAGCCCCAGCATTTT.

V and J are TRBV2 and TRBJ1-3; maybe TRBD1 (6 bases). V was shortened by 3 bases and J by 4 bases, with 13 bases between the two germline ends. The CDR3 is made up of 15 amino acids. Germline V gene data show CDR1 as SNHLY and CDR2 as FYNNEI. CDR3 sequence: CASSDQGPGGNTIYF. CDR3 bases: TGTGCCAGCAGTGACCAGGGGCCGGGAGGAAACACCATATATTTT.

The rearrangement links TRBV7-3 to TRBJ2-3; tentatively, D is TRBD2 (7 bases). V was shortened by 3 bases and J by 2 bases, with 18 bases between the two germline ends. Looked up from germline, CDR1 is SGHTA and CDR2 is FQGTGA. The length of the CDR3 is 17 residues. The chain's CDR3 is CASSLGGTFGPTDTQYF. The CDR3 DNA is TGTGCCAGCAGCTTGGGGGGGACATTCGGACCCACAGATACGCAGTATTTT.

The rearrangement uses TRBV28 and TRBJ2-5; 7 positions agree with TRBD1. Germline values: CDR1 MDHEN, CDR2 SYDVKM. The CDR3 has 12 residues. The J segment lost 4 bases and the V segment lost 5 bases, leaving 1 base of the junction unmatched. CDR3: CASSPGGETQYF. The CDR3 nucleotides read TGTGCCAGCAGTCCAGGGGGAGAGACCCAGTACTTC.

The rearrangement links TRBV5-5 to TRBJ1-5; D is ambiguous. Trimming left V 0 bases short and J 0 bases short, with 7 bases between. The CDR3 spans 15 residues. CDR1 is SGHKS, CDR2 YYEKEE, per germline (reference sequence). The CDR3 DNA follows: TGTGCCAGCAGCTTGGGCCCCTATAGCAATCAGCCCCAGCATTTT. It yields the protein CASSLGPYSNQPQHF.

This rearrangement joins TRBV19 to TRBJ2-7, with 15 bases aligning to TRBD2. The CDR3 runs 17 residues. From germline, CDR1 is LNHDA and CDR2 SQIVND (reference sequence). Trimming at V came to 2 bases and at J to 2 bases, leaving 4 bases not matched to a gene. The chain's CDR3 is CASSIRGLAGGPYEQYF. In DNA form, the CDR3 reads TGTGCCAGTAGTATACGGGGACTAGCGGGAGGCCCCTACGAGCAGTACTTC.

Here the CDR3 DNA reads TGTGCCAGCAGTGAGGGACTAGCGATTCCTTTATACAATGAGCAGTTCTTC. Its protein product is CASSEGLAIPLYNEQFF. The rearrangement uses TRBV2 and TRBJ2-1; 10 nucleotides line up with TRBD2. V shed 3 bases and J 4 bases; nucleotides not matched to a gene: 9. The CDR3 is made up of 17 amino acids. Germline V lookup: CDR1 SNHLY, CDR2 FYNNEI.

The gene calls are TRBV7-9 and TRBJ1-1; D call uncertain. CDR3 length: 14 residues. Trimming removed 5 bases at V and 4 bases at J, with 14 bases between. Germline V gives CDR1 SEHNR, CDR2 FQNEAQ (reference sequence). The CDR3 here is CASSGTLGSTEAFF. The CDR3 DNA follows: TGTGCCAGCAGCGGTACACTGGGGAGCACTGAAGCTTTCTTT.

This clone was counted only a few times. The gene calls are TRBV2 and TRBJ1-6, with 7 bases fitting TRBD1. Trimming removed 5 bases from V and 9 bases from J; junction bases left unmatched: 7. CDR1 and CDR2 (germline): SNHLY, FYNNEI. The CDR3 consists of 14 residues. The chain's CDR3 is CASSTTGDVSPLHF. The DNA for the CDR3 is TGTGCCAGCAGTACAACAGGGGACGTTTCACCCCTCCACTTT. The variable domain in full, with the rest retrieved from reference TRBV2 and TRBJ1-6, is EPEVTQTPSHQVTQMGQEVILRCVPISNHLYFYWYRQILGQKVEFLVSFYNNEISEKSEIFDDQFSVERPDGSNFTLKIRSTKLEDSAMYFCASSTTGDVSPLHFGNGTRLTVT.

About this clone itself: The sample holds other DNA sequences that translate to the same CDR3. This chain connects TRBV27 to TRBJ1-1; D might be TRBD1 (6 bases). From germline, CDR1 is MNHEY and CDR2 SMNVEV (reference sequence). The V end lost 4 bases, the J end lost 5 bases, and 11 bases lay between the germline ends. CDR3 length: 13 amino acids. CDR3 sequence (DNA): TGTGCCAGCAGTTGGGGGCGTGGGACTGAAGCTTTCTTT. This sequence encodes CASSWGRGTEAFF.

The V and J genes are TRBV27 and TRBJ2-3; no clear D gene. The CDR3 has 12 residues. V dropped 3 bases and J dropped 6 bases, with 7 bases sitting between them. The germline CDR1 and CDR2 sequences are MNHEY and SMNVEV (reference sequence). CDR3 in amino acids: CASSFIGDTQYF. In nucleotides, the CDR3 is TGTGCCAGCAGTTTTATCGGGGATACGCAGTATTTT.

The chain carries TRBV19 and TRBJ2-7; 8 bases align to TRBD1. The CDR3 consists of 13 residues. The junction had 3 bases not matched to a gene; V was cut back by 5 bases and J by 3 bases. From germline, CDR1 is LNHDA and CDR2 SQIVND (reference sequence). CDR3: CASSSGQGYEQYF. CDR3 DNA: TGTGCCAGTAGTTCCGGACAGGGCTACGAGCAGTACTTC.

The chain uses TRBV9 and TRBJ2-7; possible D gene TRBD1, 6 bases. CDR1 and CDR2 from the germline V gene are SGDLS and YYNGEE. This CDR3 comprises 15 residues. Trimming took off 4 bases at V and 2 bases at J, with 16 bases between the two ends. The CDR3 spells CASSPQDSKAYEQYF. CDR3 DNA: TGTGCCAGCAGCCCTCAGGACAGTAAAGCCTACGAGCAGTACTTC. The complete variable domain, with remaining parts taken from reference TRBV9 and TRBJ2-7, reads DSGVTQTPKHLITATGQRVTLRCSPRSGDLSVYWYQQSLDQGLQFLIQYYNGEERAKGNILERFSAQQFPDLHSELNLSSLELGDSALYFCASSPQDSKAYEQYFGPGTRLTVT.

The chain is built from TRBV14 and TRBJ2-1; TRBD2 agrees at 10 bases. The CDR3 is made up of 16 amino acids. The germline gives CDR1 SGHDN, CDR2 FVKESK. Germline trimming cut 3 bases from V and 5 bases from J; bases unmatched to any gene: 7. Here the CDR3 DNA reads TGTGCCAGCAGCCACTCTAGCGGGGGACTAAACAATGAGCAGTTCTTC. It codes for CASSHSSGGLNNEQFF.

V usage is TRBV4-3 and J usage is TRBJ1-1; D gene unclear. Per the germline V gene, CDR1 is LGHNA and CDR2 is YSLEER. This CDR3 is 16 amino acids long. Trimming took off 0 bases at V and 1 base at J, with 12 bases between the two ends. DNA for the CDR3: TGCGCCAGCAGCCAAGAGTGGGTGACGGGGAACACTGAAGCTTTCTTT. As protein: CASSQEWVTGNTEAFF.

V usage is TRBV30 and J usage is TRBJ1-5; perhaps TRBD1 as D (6 bases). Per germline, CDR1 GTSNPN and CDR2 SVGIG (reference sequence). The V end was cut by 2 bases, the J end by 5 bases, with 13 bases between. The CDR3 runs 14 residues. Written as DNA, the CDR3 is TGTGCCTGGAGTACAGGGAGGGAGTATCAGCCCCAGCATTTT. This codes for CAWSTGREYQPQHF.